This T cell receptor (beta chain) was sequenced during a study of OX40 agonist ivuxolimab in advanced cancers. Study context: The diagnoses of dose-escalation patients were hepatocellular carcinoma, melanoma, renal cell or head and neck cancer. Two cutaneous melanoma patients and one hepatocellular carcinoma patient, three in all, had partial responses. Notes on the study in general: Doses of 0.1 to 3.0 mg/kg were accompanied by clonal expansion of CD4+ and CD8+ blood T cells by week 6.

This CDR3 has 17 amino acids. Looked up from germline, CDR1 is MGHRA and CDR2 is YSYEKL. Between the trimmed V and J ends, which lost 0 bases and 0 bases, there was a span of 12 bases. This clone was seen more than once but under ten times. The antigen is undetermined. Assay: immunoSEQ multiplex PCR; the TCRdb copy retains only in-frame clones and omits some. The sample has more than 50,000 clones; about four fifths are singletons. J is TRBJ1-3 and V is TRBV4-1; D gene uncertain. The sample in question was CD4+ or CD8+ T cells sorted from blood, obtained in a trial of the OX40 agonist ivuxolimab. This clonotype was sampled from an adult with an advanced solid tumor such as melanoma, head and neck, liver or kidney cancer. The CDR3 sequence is CASSQDSSGDSGNTIYF. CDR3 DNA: TGCGCCAGCAGCCAAGATTCATCGGGCGACTCTGGAAACACCATATATTTT.